These 14 T cell receptor beta chains were all obtained from the same sample, sequenced in a study of T cell responses to AZD1222 COVID-19 vaccine listed by TCRdb under 2021. The receptor library was made with the immunoSEQ multiplex PCR assay. Held by TCRdb, this immuneACCESS table contains in-frame sequences only and omits some clones. Under half of the omission traces to an unresolved V gene where checked; the cause of the rest is unknown. The table for this sample lists 75,000 to 100,000 clones; 80% to 90% of them were counted only once. The top ten clonotypes cover around 1.5% of the sample. The meaning of the sample's time point label: baseline before first vaccination. Here the sequenced sample was peripheral blood, taken on day 0 of AZD1222 vaccination. Source of these receptors: an adult in good health.

This sequence joins TRBV30 and TRBJ1-2; D is undetermined. This CDR3 spans 13 amino acids. V lost 5 bases and J lost 8, with 18 bases in between. Germline V gene lookup returns CDR1 GTSNPN and CDR2 SVGIG (reference sequence). CDR3 amino acids: CAWQKAPGVGYTF. In nucleotides, the CDR3 is TGTGCCTGGCAGAAGGCCCCCGGGGTGGGCTACACCTTC.

The V gene is TRBV6-2 or TRBV6-3, the J gene TRBJ2-7; possibly TRBD1 for D (7 bases). V lost 2 bases to trimming and J lost 2 bases, with 13 bases between them. This CDR3 is 15 amino acids long. Germline CDR1 reads MNHEY; CDR2 reads SVGEGT. CDR3 sequence reads: CASSYRRGPAYEQYF. The CDR3 region has the DNA TGTGCCAGCAGTTACCGGAGGGGGCCGGCCTACGAGCAGTACTTC.

The chain combines TRBV7-8 with TRBJ2-7, with 9 bases that match TRBD1. Germline CDR1 is SGHVS and CDR2 is FQNEAQ. The ends lost 5 bases at V and 4 bases at J; junction bases unmatched: 15. The length of the CDR3 is 17 residues. CDR3 bases: TGTGCCAGCAGCCCAGGGGGGGAGGGGACAGGGTCGTACGAGCAGTACTTC. It yields the protein CASSPGGEGTGSYEQYF. The whole variable domain, remainder taken from reference TRBV7-8 and TRBJ2-7, is GAGVSQSPRYKVAKRGQDVALRCDPISGHVSLFWYQQALGQGPEFLTYFQNEAQLDKSGLPSDRFFAERPEGSVSTLKIQRTQQEDSAVYLCASSPGGEGTGSYEQYFGPGTRLTVT.

J is TRBJ1-1 and V is TRBV10-3, with D possibly being TRBD1 (6 bases). The germline V gene encodes CDR1 ENHRY and CDR2 SYGVKD. The CDR3 is 16 residues long. V was clipped by 3 bases and J by 6 bases, with 20 bases between them. Written as DNA, the CDR3 is TGTGCCATCAGTGACCCCCCGCGGCAGGGGAAGGCTGAAGCTTTCTTT. This encodes CAISDPPRQGKAEAFF.

The chain is built from TRBV11-2 and TRBJ2-3, with no clear D. Trimming pared 4 bases from V and 2 bases from J, leaving 13 bases between. From germline, CDR1 is SGHAT and CDR2 FQNNGV. CDR3 length equals 15 residues. The CDR3 spells CASSSSRSNTDTQYF. In DNA, the CDR3 is TGTGCCAGCAGCTCCAGTAGGTCTAACACAGATACGCAGTATTTT.

The chain employs TRBV6-5 and TRBJ1-1, with 9 bases matching TRBD1. Germline V gives CDR1 MNHEY, CDR2 SVGAGI. The CDR3 totals 14 residues. The V segment lost 2 bases and the J segment 6 bases; nucleotides outside the gene matches: 4. The CDR3 loop reads CASSYRQGEAEAFF. The CDR3 DNA follows: TGTGCCAGCAGTTACCGACAGGGGGAGGCTGAAGCTTTCTTT.

The chain uses TRBV2 and TRBJ2-7; D gene ambiguous. Trimming pared 7 bases from V and 2 bases from J, leaving 12 bases between. CDR3 size: 13 residues. CDR1 is SNHLY, CDR2 FYNNEI, per germline. CDR3 DNA sequence: TGTGCCAGCAAAGAAGCAACAGCCTACGAGCAGTACTTC. It translates to CASKEATAYEQYF.

V is TRBV7-8 and J is TRBJ1-1, with D perhaps matching TRBD1 (5 bases). The CDR3 extends over 12 amino acids. Trimming took 5 bases from V and 12 from J, leaving 16 bases between them. Germline CDR1 SGHVS, CDR2 FQNEAQ. CDR3 sequence (DNA): TGTGCCAGCAGCCCGGGGCAGGGTGGAACTTTCTTT. It yields the protein CASSPGQGGTFF.

This chain joins TRBV30 and TRBJ2-7; D unclear. The V gene lost 2 bases and the J gene lost 9 bases, with 11 bases spanning the gap. CDR3 length: 11 amino acids. CDR1 and CDR2 (germline): GTSNPN, SVGIG (reference sequence). The CDR3 region is CAWSNGQVQYF. CDR3 DNA sequence: TGTGCCTGGAGTAACGGTCAGGTGCAGTACTTC.

This sequence joins TRBV2 and TRBJ1-2; D remains unclear. Trimming stripped 2 bases from V and 6 bases from J, with 10 bases between. This CDR3 is 13 amino acids long. From germline, CDR1 is SNHLY and CDR2 FYNNEI. The CDR3 DNA is TGTGCCAGCAGTGAATGGACCGACGATGGCTACACCTTC. It specifies CASSEWTDDGYTF.

This sequence joins TRBV5-1 and TRBJ1-1; D is possibly TRBD1 (5 bases). Germline CDR1 SGHRS, CDR2 YFSETQ. The CDR3 loop spans 15 amino acids. V lost 3 bases, J lost 1 base, and 13 bases lay in between. Written as DNA, the CDR3 is TGCGCCAGCAGCTCCACCAGGGTAGGGAACACTGAAGCTTTCTTT. Amino acids: CASSSTRVGNTEAFF. The variable domain in full, completed from reference TRBV5-1 and TRBJ1-1, reads KAGVTQTPRYLIKTRGQQVTLSCSPISGHRSVSWYQQTPGQGLQFLFEYFSETQRNKGNFPGRFSGRQFSNSRSEMNVSTLELGDSALYLCASSSTRVGNTEAFFGQGTRLTVV.

J is TRBJ1-1 and V is TRBV9; 9 positions agree with TRBD1. The CDR3 is made up of 14 amino acids. V lost 3 bases, J lost 8 bases, and 8 bases stayed unmatched. Germline assignment: CDR1 SGDLS and CDR2 YYNGEE. Written as DNA, the CDR3 is TGTGCCAGCAGCGAATTAACAGGGGGCGCGGAAGCTTTCTTT. Residues: CASSELTGGAEAFF.

The V gene is TRBV4-2, the J gene TRBJ1-6, with a possible D match to TRBD1 (6 bases). The length of the CDR3 is 16 residues. Germline-derived CDR1 and CDR2 are LGHNA and YNFKEQ. V lost 1 base to trimming and J lost 10 bases, with 17 bases between them. The CDR3 spells CASSQGAGEGRSPLHF. The CDR3 bases are TGTGCCAGCAGCCAAGGGGCAGGGGAAGGTCGGTCACCCCTCCACTTT.

The chain carries TRBV7-9 and TRBJ2-7; perhaps TRBD1 as D (5 bases). V lost 4 bases, J lost 4 bases, and 23 bases lay in between. This CDR3 is built from 17 residues. Germline CDR1 is SEHNR and CDR2 is FQNEAQ (reference sequence). CDR3 protein: CASSSDGADTSDYEQYF. For the CDR3, the DNA is TGTGCCAGCAGCTCTGATGGGGCGGACACCTCGGATTACGAGCAGTACTTC. The entire variable domain, with the rest obtained from reference TRBV7-9 and TRBJ2-7, is as follows: DTGVSQNPRHKITKRGQNVTFRCDPISEHNRLYWYRQTLGQGPEFLTYFQNEAQLEKSRLLSDRFSAERPKGSFSTLEIQRTEQGDSAMYLCASSSDGADTSDYEQYFGPGTRLTVT.